This TCR beta chain emerged from a study of shared clonotypes between healthy human individuals. Study context: Contributing individuals were a couple of females and a few males aged 18 to 49.

Germline trimming cut 4 bases from V and 5 bases from J; bases unmatched to any gene: 10. This CDR3 has 16 amino acids. Germline CDR1 SGHRS, CDR2 YFSETQ. A remark on this clone: The antigen is not known.

Regarding the study as a whole: Naive CD4 clonotypes were shared across several donors at roughly 5%. Non-shared clonotypes showed lower generation probabilities than clonotypes common to all four donors.

Only in-frame clones appear in the TCRdb table, and some are missing; sequencing was by immunoSEQ multiplex PCR. The profile covers around 700,000 clones, with about 74% appearing a single time and more than 1.5% taken by the ten largest. The chain recombines TRBV5-1 with TRBJ2-3; TRBD2 agrees at 10 bases. This sequence originates from a woman in her twenties or thirties in good health. The sequencing sample was made of memory CD4+ T cells sorted from blood. Subset reported: CD45RA-negative fraction. The CDR3 region is CASSIYLAGVIDTQYF. CDR3 sequence (DNA): TGCGCCAGCAGCATATACCTAGCGGGAGTGATAGATACGCAGTATTTT.